Below are 30 T cell receptor beta chains sequenced from a single sample in a study of T cell responses to AZD1222 COVID-19 vaccine. The table came from immunoSEQ multiplex PCR; TCRdb's copy has only in-frame clones and leaves some out. The sample yields 100,000 or so clones, around 87% seen once. The material sequenced was peripheral blood, taken 28 days after the second AZD1222 dose. These receptor sequences come from an adult who received the AZD1222 COVID-19 vaccine.

The chain uses TRBV3-1 (or the pseudogene TRBV3-2) and TRBJ2-7; the D gene is possibly TRBD2 (5 bases). Looked up from germline, CDR1 is LGHDT and CDR2 is YNNKEL (reference sequence). Deletions cut 4 bases from V and 2 bases from J, with 12 bases between. The CDR3 covers 14 residues. The CDR3 protein is CASSPGLFTYEQYF. As DNA, the CDR3 is TGTGCCAGCAGCCCCGGACTTTTCACCTACGAGCAGTACTTC.

In regard to this clone: This CDR3 is also generated by other DNA sequences in the sample. This chain connects TRBV2 to TRBJ1-2, with TRBD1 matching over 7 bases. J gave up 2 bases and V 6 bases, and 3 bases lay outside the gene matches. Germline V gene lookup returns CDR1 SNHLY and CDR2 FYNNEI. CDR3 size: 13 residues. CDR3 nucleotide sequence: TGTGCCAGCAGCGGGACAGCCAACTATGGCTACACCTTC. It encodes CASSGTANYGYTF.

This chain joins TRBV7-2 and TRBJ1-6; no firm D call. V lost 5 bases and J lost 6, with 20 bases in between. The germline gives CDR1 SGHTA, CDR2 FQGNSA. This CDR3 contains 17 residues. This CDR3 is CASSPLSWTAPNSPLHF. The CDR3, as DNA: TGTGCCAGCAGCCCACTCTCTTGGACGGCTCCTAATTCACCCCTCCACTTT.

V gene TRBV11-1 combines with J gene TRBJ2-3; no definite D call. The length of the CDR3 is 15 residues. Germline V gene lookup returns CDR1 SGHAT and CDR2 FQDESV (reference sequence). Trimming shortened V by 4 bases and J by 4 bases, and 15 bases separated the two germline ends. CDR3 DNA sequence: TGTGCCAGCAGCTCAGAACCTGGCCCCCCAGATACGCAGTATTTT. This encodes CASSSEPGPPDTQYF.

The rearrangement joins TRBV3-1 (or the pseudogene TRBV3-2) to TRBJ2-7, with TRBD2 identical over 11 bases. Germline loops: CDR1 LGHDT, CDR2 YNNKEL (reference sequence). This CDR3 is built from 15 residues. J gave up 6 bases and V 1 base, and 5 bases lay outside the gene matches. The CDR3 sequence is CASSQAGTSGFEQYF. The CDR3 bases are TGTGCCAGCAGCCAAGCCGGGACTAGCGGTTTCGAGCAGTACTTC.

This chain uses TRBV7-2 with TRBJ1-2; D call uncertain. This CDR3 is built from 13 residues. The germline V gene has CDR1 SGHTA and CDR2 FQGNSA. Between the trimmed V and J ends, which lost 1 base and 3 bases, there was a span of 6 bases. The CDR3 protein is CASSLGFDYGYTF. In DNA, the CDR3 is TGTGCCAGCAGCTTAGGGTTCGACTATGGCTACACCTTC.

The chain has TRBV5-8 and TRBJ2-7, with D possibly matching TRBD2 (6 bases). With 0 bases removed from V and 1 base from J, the gap between germline ends came to 17 bases. The germline CDR1 and CDR2 sequences are SGHTS and YDEGEE. The CDR3 runs to 17 residues. The CDR3 reads CASSLGPGRGGSYEQYF. The CDR3 bases are TGTGCCAGCAGCTTGGGACCGGGACGAGGAGGGTCCTACGAGCAGTACTTC.

This rearrangement joins TRBV4-1 to TRBJ2-3; D may match TRBD1 or TRBD2 (5 bases each). V was clipped by 0 bases and J by 0 bases, with 10 bases between them. This CDR3 contains 16 residues. Germline assignment: CDR1 MGHRA and CDR2 YSYEKL. The CDR3 DNA sequence: TGCGCCAGCAGCCAAGATCTCGGGGCTAGCACAGATACGCAGTATTTT. Protein: CASSQDLGASTDTQYF.

The rearrangement links TRBV6-1 to TRBJ2-1; D not certain. Germline CDR1 reads MNHNS; CDR2 reads SASEGT. This CDR3 comprises 15 residues. Trimming took 0 bases from V and 7 from J, leaving 13 bases between them. CDR3 sequence reads: CASSEALSVPNEQFF. For the CDR3, the DNA is TGTGCCAGCAGTGAAGCGCTGAGCGTTCCTAATGAGCAGTTCTTC.

The chain is built from TRBV6-1 and TRBJ1-3; D call uncertain. The V gene's germline CDR1 is MNHNS and CDR2 SASEGT. This CDR3 has 17 residues. V was cut by 1 base and J by 3 bases, with 16 bases left in between. The DNA for the CDR3 is TGTGCCAGCAGTGAAGTGGCTACAGTACTATATGGAAACACCATATATTTT. This translates into CASSEVATVLYGNTIYF.

The chain combines TRBV6-6 with TRBJ2-3, with D possibly being TRBD1 (6 bases). The V gene lost 2 bases and the J gene lost 4 bases, with 13 bases spanning the gap. The CDR3 has 15 residues. Germline CDR1 MNHNY, CDR2 SVGAGI (reference sequence). Written as DNA, the CDR3 is TGTGCCAGCAGTTACGGGCAGGGGCAGGCAGATACGCAGTATTTT. Amino acids: CASSYGQGQADTQYF.

This clone was observed a single time. The chain couples TRBV5-6 to TRBJ2-5, with 8 bases identical to TRBD1. This CDR3 has 16 residues. V lost 4 bases, J lost 5 bases, and 13 bases stayed unmatched. Looked up from germline, CDR1 is SGHDT and CDR2 is YYEEEE. CDR3 coding DNA: TGTGCCAGCAGCCTAGCTGCAGGGGGCCGTCAGGAGACCCAGTACTTC. This codes for CASSLAAGGRQETQYF.

This clone has more than one count but fewer than ten. This chain links TRBV5-1 with TRBJ1-1; a possible D gene is TRBD1 (6 bases). Germline V gene lookup returns CDR1 SGHRS and CDR2 YFSETQ. The CDR3 loop spans 15 amino acids. Deletions cut 4 bases from V and 0 bases from J, with 13 bases between. The CDR3 reads CASSPDRVMNTEAFF. Written as DNA, the CDR3 is TGCGCCAGCAGCCCGGACAGAGTGATGAACACTGAAGCTTTCTTT.

The rearrangement links TRBV5-6 to TRBJ1-5; D is unresolved. Trimming removed 1 base from V and 2 bases from J, with 10 bases in between. Per germline, CDR1 SGHDT and CDR2 YYEEEE. The CDR3 spans 15 residues. CDR3 region: CASSLKSLGNQPQHF. The CDR3 DNA reads as TGTGCCAGCAGCTTGAAGTCATTGGGCAATCAGCCCCAGCATTTT.

The chain employs TRBV28 and TRBJ2-1; no clear D. Germline CDR1 and CDR2: MDHEN and SYDVKM. There are 17 residues in the CDR3. Trimming pared 6 bases from V and 0 bases from J, leaving 18 bases between. CDR3 sequence (DNA): TGTGCCAGCAGCTCCCCCTCGCGAGCCCCCTCCTACAATGAGCAGTTCTTC. This sequence encodes CASSSPSRAPSYNEQFF.

The chain uses TRBV5-8 and TRBJ2-7; 7 bases fit TRBD1. Germline-derived CDR1 and CDR2 are SGHTS and YDEGEE. Germline trimming cut 5 bases from V and 3 bases from J; bases unmatched to any gene: 5. The CDR3 extends over 13 amino acids. As DNA, the CDR3 is TGTGCCAGCAGGCGGACAGGACTCTACGAGCAGTACTTC. This encodes CASRRTGLYEQYF.

J is TRBJ2-1 and V is TRBV2; D is undetermined. Trimming pared 6 bases from V and 3 bases from J, leaving 12 bases between. CDR1 and CDR2 from the germline V gene are SNHLY and FYNNEI. The CDR3 contains 14 residues. CDR3 coding DNA: TGTGCCAGCAGCTTATTCGGCGTCTACAATGAGCAGTTCTTC. This gives the protein CASSLFGVYNEQFF.

The genes are TRBV7-3 and TRBJ2-3; D may be TRBD2 (6 bases). V lost 5 bases, J lost 3 bases, and 12 bases lay in between. Per germline, CDR1 SGHTA and CDR2 FQGTGA. The length of the CDR3 is 14 residues. For the CDR3, the DNA is TGTGCCAGCAGCCCGGGAGTGGGGACAGATACGCAGTATTTT. Translation gives CASSPGVGTDTQYF.

The chain employs TRBV10-3 and TRBJ2-7; D call uncertain. V was clipped by 4 bases and J by 2 bases, with 12 bases between them. This CDR3 is 14 amino acids long. Germline values: CDR1 ENHRY, CDR2 SYGVKD. The CDR3 DNA follows: TGTGCCATCAGTGGCCGGTCCTACACCTACGAGCAGTACTTC. Amino acids: CAISGRSYTYEQYF.

This clone was counted once. The V call is TRBV6-1, the J call TRBJ2-1; 7 bases line up with TRBD2. V gave up 0 bases and J gave up 3 bases; unmatched junction bases: 8. Per the germline V gene, CDR1 is MNHNS and CDR2 is SASEGT. CDR3 length: 17 amino acids. This CDR3 is CASSEAGLTKYYNEQFF. The CDR3 bases are TGTGCCAGCAGTGAAGCGGGACTAACCAAATACTACAATGAGCAGTTCTTC.

The chain carries TRBV3-1 (or the pseudogene TRBV3-2) and TRBJ1-2, with D unresolved. The germline gives CDR1 LGHDT, CDR2 YNNKEL (reference sequence). V lost 0 bases and J 8 bases, leaving 4 bases between the germline ends. The CDR3 spans 11 residues. This chain's CDR3 is CASSQEQGYTF. In DNA form, the CDR3 reads TGTGCCAGCAGCCAAGAACAGGGCTACACCTTC.

The chain combines TRBV27 with TRBJ2-1, with TRBD2 matching 12 bases. Germline assignment: CDR1 MNHEY and CDR2 SMNVEV (reference sequence). This CDR3 region has 18 residues. Trimming took 5 bases from V and 8 from J; bases not matched to a gene: 16. CDR3 sequence reads: CASSTGTSGYNLQDEQFF. DNA for the CDR3: TGTGCCAGCAGTACCGGGACTAGCGGGTATAATTTACAGGATGAGCAGTTCTTC.

The chain combines TRBV29-1 with TRBJ1-5, with D hard to call. Trimming removed 4 bases at V and 5 bases at J, with 6 bases between. Germline CDR1 is SQVTM and CDR2 is ANQGSEA. This CDR3 comprises 11 residues. The CDR3: CSVGGDQPQHF. The CDR3 DNA sequence: TGCAGCGTTGGCGGGGATCAGCCCCAGCATTTT.

The genes are TRBV23-1 and TRBJ2-2; 8 bases line up with TRBD1. TRBV23-1 is classed as an ORF, of uncertain function. The CDR3 extends over 18 amino acids. Unmatched junction bases numbered 11, after V lost 0 bases and J lost 5 bases. The CDR3 is CASSQSRDRRVGTGELFF. CDR3 nucleotide sequence: TGCGCCAGCAGTCAATCGCGGGACAGGCGGGTCGGAACCGGGGAGCTGTTTTTT.

The table lists this clone with a count of one. Written as DNA, the CDR3 is TGTGCCAGCAGTTATGGGGGACAGGCCGGTGGCTACACCTTC. Protein: CASSYGGQAGGYTF. The chain recombines TRBV6-5 with TRBJ1-2, with 8 bases lining up with TRBD1. This CDR3 is 14 amino acids long. J lost 7 bases, V lost 3 bases, and 7 bases had no gene match. CDR1 is MNHEY, CDR2 SVGAGI, per germline.

V and J are TRBV19 and TRBJ2-2; D uncertain. This CDR3 comprises 12 residues. CDR1 and CDR2 from the germline V gene are LNHDA and SQIVND (reference sequence). V was trimmed by 7 bases and J by 7 bases, leaving 10 bases between them. The CDR3 nucleotides read TGTGCCAGTAAACCCCTAGGCGGGGAGCTGTTTTTT. Translated: CASKPLGGELFF. The full variable domain, with the rest looked up from reference TRBV19 and TRBJ2-2, is DGGITQSPKYLFRKEGQNVTLSCEQNLNHDAMYWYRQDPGQGLRLIYYSQIVNDFQKGDIAEGYSVSREKKESFPLTVTSAQKNPTAFYLCASKPLGGELFFGEGSRLTVL.

The chain links TRBV6-2 or TRBV6-3 to TRBJ1-1, with TRBD1 matching 9 bases. CDR3 length equals 21 residues. Looked up from germline, CDR1 is MNHEY and CDR2 is SVGEGT. The ends lost 4 bases at V and 4 bases at J; junction bases unmatched: 25. CDR3 sequence reads: CASSFSEARVPGQGRGTEAFF. The CDR3 DNA is TGTGCCAGCAGTTTCTCCGAAGCTCGAGTCCCGGGACAGGGTCGGGGCACTGAAGCTTTCTTT.

Only a few counts were recorded for this clone. The chain links TRBV6-5 to TRBJ2-1; D not certain. CDR3 length: 15 amino acids. Germline CDR1 is MNHEY and CDR2 is SVGAGI. The ends were cut back, 0 bases at V and 0 bases at J, with 6 bases in the middle. CDR3 sequence: CASSYSWSSYNEQFF. CDR3 sequence (DNA): TGTGCCAGCAGTTACTCCTGGAGCTCCTACAATGAGCAGTTCTTC.

Only one count was recorded for this clone. At one end the junction does not follow the germline gene, possibly because of a read error. The genes are TRBV7-2 and TRBJ2-7; 10 nucleotides match TRBD2. The CDR3 has 15 residues. The germline V gene encodes CDR1 SGHTA and CDR2 FQGNSA. In nucleotides, the CDR3 is TGTGCCAGCAGCCTAGCGGGGGTGTATCTCTACGAGCAGTACTTC. Translating it yields CASSLAGVYLYEQYF.

This clone was detected only once. CDR3 nucleotides: TGTGCCAGCAGTTACCTAAAAGGGCAGGGTACCTCAAGCAATCAGCCCCAGCATTTT. Translating it yields CASSYLKGQGTSSNQPQHF. The gene calls are TRBV6-2 or TRBV6-3 and TRBJ1-5; possible D gene TRBD1, 5 bases. Germline CDR1 is MNHEY and CDR2 is SVGEGT. CDR3 length: 19 amino acids. V was pared by 2 bases and J by 1 base, with 21 bases between.